This section outlines one TCR beta chain sequence together with its context. The antigen is undetermined. V lost 2 bases to trimming and J lost 0 bases, with 16 bases between them. The CDR3 runs 17 residues. TCRdb used MiXCR to reprocess the 5' RACE reads, holding one entry per CDR3 protein. There are about 430,000 distinct CDR3 sequences in the sample; over 15% occur only once, and over 15% lies in the top ten. The data originate from a study of T cells after yellow fever vaccination. In the study overall: SMART-Seq v4 Ultra Low Input prepared libraries from low-cell fractions.

Whole-study results and caveats: Most clones from primary vaccination were detected again post-booster (around 95% CD4, about 88% CD8). It was a weaker secondary response, yet one that peaked faster, at day 5 versus 15. A limited proportion of clonotypes was detected within both the CD4 and CD8 compartments.

The clonotype originates from a man between 18 and 29 years old who received the YFV17D yellow fever vaccine. The chain links TRBV12-3 or TRBV12-4 to TRBJ1-1; tentative D call: TRBD1 (5 bases). The sample was PBMCs, taken before the yellow fever booster vaccination. The CDR3 coding sequence is TGTGCCAGCAGTTTATCAAGGACAATCGGGATGAACACTGAAGCTTTCTTT. It yields the protein CASSLSRTIGMNTEAFF.